Below, 27 T cell receptor beta chains from the same sample are listed, as sequenced in a study of blood T cell repertoires in COVID-19. Clones were sequenced by immunoSEQ multiplex PCR, and TCRdb holds only the in-frame ones, with some missing. The sample has 85,000 to 110,000 clones, 87% seen once; the top ten hold 3.1%. Sequenced input: peripheral blood. All receptors come from a man aged 50 to 59 in a cohort sampled during active COVID-19.

CDR3 bases: TGTGCCAGCAGCTTGAGCCAGAATGGAGATGGCTACACCTTC. Residues: CASSLSQNGDGYTF. The chain uses TRBV7-9 and TRBJ1-2; D gene uncertain. V lost 3 bases and J lost 6, with 14 bases in between. The length of the CDR3 is 14 residues. Germline V CDR1 and CDR2: SEHNR, FQNEAQ (reference sequence).

The V call is TRBV19, the J call TRBJ1-5, with 8 positions matching TRBD1. The CDR3 has 15 residues. The V gene's germline CDR1 is LNHDA and CDR2 SQIVND (reference sequence). J lost 7 bases, V lost 2 bases, and 7 bases had no gene match. The CDR3 is CASSIRAGGEQPQHF. For the CDR3, the DNA is TGTGCCAGTAGTATAAGGGCAGGGGGCGAGCAGCCCCAGCATTTT.

The chain is built from TRBV15 and TRBJ2-3; 11 bases align to TRBD2. The ends lost 0 bases at V and 2 bases at J; junction bases unmatched: 7. This CDR3 is built from 18 residues. Germline V gene data show CDR1 as LNHNV and CDR2 as YYDKDF (reference sequence). The chain's CDR3 is CATSRDRSSGGYTDTQYF. The CDR3 bases are TGTGCCACCAGCAGAGATAGGTCTAGCGGGGGGTACACAGATACGCAGTATTTT. The whole variable domain, remainder taken from reference TRBV15 and TRBJ2-3, is DAMVIQNPRYQVTQFGKPVTLSCSQTLNHNVMYWYQQKSSQAPKLLFHYYDKDFNNEADTPDNFQSRRPNTSFCFLDIRSPGLGDTAMYLCATSRDRSSGGYTDTQYFGPGTRLTVL.

This chain connects TRBV7-9 to TRBJ2-3; the D gene is possibly TRBD1 (6 bases). Trimming left V 5 bases short and J 0 bases short, with 21 bases between. The CDR3 extends over 18 amino acids. Germline assignment: CDR1 SEHNR and CDR2 FQNEAQ (reference sequence). The CDR3 is CASSPQGLPSISTDTQYF. The CDR3 nucleotides are TGTGCCAGCAGCCCACAGGGTTTACCATCCATTAGCACAGATACGCAGTATTTT.

This chain connects TRBV6-2 or TRBV6-3 to TRBJ2-7; TRBD1 aligns across 12 bases. V dropped 0 bases and J dropped 5; count of bases not matched to a gene: 17. CDR3 length: 20 residues. Looked up from germline, CDR1 is MNHEY and CDR2 is SVGEGT. The CDR3 coding sequence is TGTGCCAGCAGTTACTCGAAGGCCTGGGACAGGGGGCGTATTGTCCACGAGCAGTACTTC. Translating gives CASSYSKAWDRGRIVHEQYF.

J is TRBJ2-1 and V is TRBV11-3; D gene uncertain. V lost 7 bases and J 8 bases, leaving 12 bases between the germline ends. Germline-derived CDR1 and CDR2 are SGHNT and YENEEA. The CDR3 is 12 amino acids. The CDR3 nucleotides are TGTGCCAGCAAGAGTACTTCCGATGAGCAGTTCTTC. It encodes CASKSTSDEQFF.

In this sample, this clone turned up once. The chain has TRBV5-1 and TRBJ1-2, with no clear D. Between the trimmed V and J ends, which lost 2 bases and 8 bases, there was a span of 10 bases. This CDR3 comprises 12 residues. CDR1 and CDR2 (germline): SGHRS, YFSETQ. CDR3 nucleotide sequence: TGCGCCAGCAGCTTCGGCGGAGACGGCTACACCTTC. This translates into CASSFGGDGYTF.

This chain connects TRBV28 to TRBJ1-5; 8 bases agree with TRBD1. The V gene end was trimmed by 6 bases and the J gene end by 7 bases; junction bases not matched to a gene: 8. The CDR3 extends over 14 amino acids. Germline V CDR1 and CDR2: MDHEN, SYDVKM. CDR3 in DNA: TGTGCCAGCAGCCCCAGGGGGCGGAAACAGCCCCAGCATTTT. Protein sequence: CASSPRGRKQPQHF. Looking up the rest from reference TRBV28 and TRBJ1-5 gives the full variable domain: DVKVTQSSRYLVKRTGEKVFLECVQDMDHENMFWYRQDPGLGLRLIYFSYDVKMKEKGDIPEGYSVSREKKERFSLILESASTNQTSMYLCASSPRGRKQPQHFGDGTRLSIL.

The chain recombines TRBV7-2 with TRBJ2-3, with TRBD2 matching over 10 bases. The V gene's germline CDR1 is SGHTA and CDR2 FQGNSA. V trimming: 4 bases; J trimming: 2 bases; junction bases outside the gene matches: 9. CDR3 length: 17 amino acids. The CDR3 reads CASSSRPSGGATDTQYF. CDR3 coding DNA: TGTGCCAGCAGCTCCCGACCGAGCGGGGGGGCCACAGATACGCAGTATTTT.

This clone was observed a few times. J is TRBJ1-6 and V is TRBV25-1, with D unresolved. The germline CDR1 and CDR2 sequences are MGHDK and SYGVNS. There are 14 residues in the CDR3. Trimming took 3 bases from V and 3 from J, leaving 6 bases between them. The CDR3 reads CASSDPVYNSPLHF. CDR3 nucleotides: TGTGCCAGCAGTGACCCTGTCTATAATTCACCCCTCCACTTT.

The chain combines TRBV5-1 with TRBJ1-3; D is perhaps TRBD1 (5 bases). Germline V CDR1 and CDR2: SGHRS, YFSETQ. The CDR3 is made up of 17 amino acids. The V and J ends lost 1 base and 0 bases respectively, with 14 bases between them. The CDR3 is CASSLTDIGGSGNTIYF. The CDR3 nucleotides read TGCGCCAGCAGCTTGACGGACATTGGCGGCTCTGGAAACACCATATATTTT.

This chain links TRBV5-1 with TRBJ2-3, with 8 bases lining up with TRBD1. Per germline, CDR1 SGHRS and CDR2 YFSETQ. V dropped 4 bases and J dropped 6; count of bases not matched to a gene: 10. The CDR3 extends over 15 amino acids. The CDR3 sequence: CASSRSRQGSDTQYF. CDR3 sequence (DNA): TGCGCCAGCAGCCGGTCCAGACAGGGGAGCGATACGCAGTATTTT.

The J gene is TRBJ2-1, the V gene TRBV29-1, with 9 bases lining up with TRBD1. The J segment lost 10 bases and the V segment lost 5 bases, leaving 18 bases of the junction unmatched. This CDR3 comprises 16 residues. The germline V gene encodes CDR1 SQVTM and CDR2 ANQGSEA. DNA for the CDR3: TGCAGCGTTCACGACACATTCCGGGACAGGGTTGGCGAGCAGTTCTTC. Translated: CSVHDTFRDRVGEQFF.

The chain couples TRBV7-9 to TRBJ2-3; 7 bases are shared with TRBD1. V was pared by 2 bases and J by 3 bases, with 5 bases of the junction left unmatched. The CDR3 totals 15 residues. Germline V CDR1 and CDR2: SEHNR, FQNEAQ (reference sequence). CDR3 in amino acids: CASSLKGAGTDTQYF. In DNA, the CDR3 is TGTGCCAGCAGCTTAAAGGGGGCAGGGACAGATACGCAGTATTTT.

The rearrangement uses TRBV28 and TRBJ1-4, with D unclear. Germline loops: CDR1 MDHEN, CDR2 SYDVKM. The CDR3 spans 12 residues. V lost 6 bases to trimming and J lost 6 bases, with 8 bases between them. The CDR3 region has the DNA TGTGCCAGCAGCTCAGTCCATGAAAAACTGTTTTTT. Amino acid sequence: CASSSVHEKLFF.

The genes are TRBV9 and TRBJ2-1; TRBD1 aligns across 12 bases. CDR3 length: 15 amino acids. J was trimmed by 8 bases and V by 6 bases; bases with no gene match: 9. Germline V gene lookup returns CDR1 SGDLS and CDR2 YYNGEE. Here the CDR3 DNA reads TGTGCCAGCACCAAAGCTGGGACAGGGGGCTATGAGCAGTTCTTC. Residues: CASTKAGTGGYEQFF.

The rearrangement joins TRBV14 to TRBJ1-5; no clear D. The V gene's germline CDR1 is SGHDN and CDR2 FVKESK. Trimming cost V 5 bases and J 2 bases, with 19 bases left between them. This CDR3 contains 17 residues. CDR3 sequence reads: CASSGWIGGLGNQPQHF. The CDR3 nucleotides are TGTGCCAGCAGCGGATGGATAGGCGGGTTGGGCAATCAGCCCCAGCATTTT.

The CDR3 DNA reads as TGTGCCAGCAGCTCCCCCCCTTCTAACTATGGCTACACCTTC. Protein: CASSSPPSNYGYTF. The chain links TRBV7-8 to TRBJ1-2; D gene uncertain. V lost 4 bases and J 0 bases, leaving 9 bases between the germline ends. CDR3 length equals 14 residues. From germline, CDR1 is SGHVS and CDR2 FQNEAQ. The entire variable domain, with the rest obtained from reference TRBV7-8 and TRBJ1-2, is as follows: GAGVSQSPRYKVAKRGQDVALRCDPISGHVSLFWYQQALGQGPEFLTYFQNEAQLDKSGLPSDRFFAERPEGSVSTLKIQRTQQEDSAVYLCASSSPPSNYGYTFGSGTRLTVV.

The chain recombines TRBV7-6 with TRBJ2-1, with TRBD1 identical over 7 bases. The CDR3 spans 16 residues. Germline CDR1 SGHVS, CDR2 FNYEAQ. J gave up 4 bases and V 1 base, and 7 bases lay outside the gene matches. CDR3 nucleotides: TGTGCCAGCAGCTTAGGAAGAGGGGGCACTTACAATGAGCAGTTCTTC. Its protein product is CASSLGRGGTYNEQFF.

The chain is built from TRBV27 and TRBJ1-1; tentative D call: TRBD1 (5 bases). Per the germline V gene, CDR1 is MNHEY and CDR2 is SMNVEV (reference sequence). The CDR3 extends over 13 amino acids. V lost 6 bases to trimming and J lost 5 bases, with 13 bases between them. CDR3 sequence: CASSHGGVTEAFF. The CDR3 nucleotides read TGTGCCAGCAGCCACGGGGGTGTTACTGAAGCTTTCTTT.

The chain combines TRBV10-3 with TRBJ1-5; D perhaps matches TRBD1 (6 bases). This CDR3 has 13 amino acids. Trimming removed 4 bases from V and 3 bases from J, with 7 bases in between. CDR1 ENHRY and CDR2 SYGVKD come from the germline V gene. This CDR3 is CAISGTVNQPQHF. Written as DNA, the CDR3 is TGTGCCATCAGTGGGACAGTCAATCAGCCCCAGCATTTT.

The chain's CDR3 is CASIRTGVETQYF. The CDR3 nucleotides are TGTGCCAGCATAAGGACAGGGGTGGAGACCCAGTACTTC. The chain is built from TRBV2 and TRBJ2-5, with 9 bases fitting TRBD1. Germline-derived CDR1 and CDR2 are SNHLY and FYNNEI. Trimming removed 7 bases from V and 5 bases from J; junction bases left unmatched: 5. The CDR3 sequence is 13 residues long.

The chain employs TRBV12-5 and TRBJ1-2; 7 bases map to TRBD1. From germline, CDR1 is LGHNT and CDR2 FRNRAP. J was trimmed by 3 bases and V by 4 bases; bases with no gene match: 5. The CDR3 totals 14 residues. CDR3 nucleotide sequence: TGTGCTAGTGGTTCGACAGGGCGAGACTATGGCTACACCTTC. Residues: CASGSTGRDYGYTF.

V gene TRBV7-8 combines with J gene TRBJ2-3; D perhaps matches TRBD1 (8 bases). The germline V gene encodes CDR1 SGHVS and CDR2 FQNEAQ. The CDR3 extends over 18 amino acids. V lost 4 bases to trimming and J lost 6 bases, with 26 bases between them. The CDR3 DNA follows: TGTGCCAGCAGCTACTCCCCAAGGACAGGGCGGGGGTCGGATACGCAGTATTTT. It translates to CASSYSPRTGRGSDTQYF.

This clone was observed a few times. The rearrangement joins TRBV11-2 to TRBJ2-5; 10 bases align to TRBD1. The junction had 8 bases not matched to a gene; V was cut back by 5 bases and J by 5 bases. This CDR3 has 15 residues. The germline CDR1 and CDR2 sequences are SGHAT and FQNNGV. CDR3 sequence (DNA): TGTGCCAGCAGCCCAGGGACAGGGGTTAGGGAGACCCAGTACTTC. Amino acids: CASSPGTGVRETQYF.

The chain couples TRBV5-4 to TRBJ2-1; TRBD1 is a possible D gene (5 bases). CDR1 is SGHNT and CDR2 is YYREEE in the germline V gene (reference sequence). The CDR3 has 12 residues. V dropped 7 bases and J dropped 7 bases, with 12 bases sitting between them. CDR3 in DNA: TGTGCCAGCGGTGGGGCGTGGAATGAGCAGTTCTTC. This encodes CASGGAWNEQFF.

In DNA form, the CDR3 reads TGTGCCAGCAGCCAAGACCCCAGGAACTATGGCTACACCTTC. Translated, it gives CASSQDPRNYGYTF. This chain links TRBV3-1 (or the pseudogene TRBV3-2) with TRBJ1-2; no firm D call. Trimming took off 0 bases at V and 2 bases at J, with 7 bases between the two ends. Germline assignment: CDR1 LGHDT and CDR2 YNNKEL (reference sequence). The CDR3 has 14 residues.